These 26 T cell receptor beta chains share one sample of origin, sequenced in a study of OX40 agonist ivuxolimab in advanced cancers. Method: immunoSEQ multiplex PCR; TCRdb's copy keeps in-frame clones and lacks some. The sample has around 40,000 clones, over 80% seen once. The specimen was CD4+ or CD8+ T cells sorted from blood, collected in a trial of the OX40 agonist ivuxolimab. These receptors originate from an adult with an advanced solid tumor such as melanoma, head and neck, liver or kidney cancer.

The chain recombines TRBV15 with TRBJ2-5; TRBD1 agrees at 7 bases. The CDR3 covers 15 residues. Losses at the gene ends were 3 bases for V and 2 bases for J; bases not matched to a gene: 6. CDR1 and CDR2 (germline): LNHNV, YYDKDF (reference sequence). CDR3: CATSRYMTGQETQYF. The CDR3 DNA reads as TGTGCCACCAGCAGGTACATGACAGGGCAAGAGACCCAGTACTTC.

The gene calls are TRBV5-1 and TRBJ2-5, with D hard to call. This CDR3 spans 15 amino acids. Trimming shortened V by 0 bases and J by 5 bases, and 14 bases separated the two germline ends. Germline V gene lookup returns CDR1 SGHRS and CDR2 YFSETQ. The CDR3 spells CASSLGAGLRETQYF. The CDR3 DNA is TGCGCCAGCAGCTTGGGGGCAGGTCTTCGTGAGACCCAGTACTTC.

The chain carries TRBV2 and TRBJ2-7; 9 nucleotides match TRBD1. The V and J ends lost 7 bases and 2 bases, in that order; junction bases with no gene match: 9. The germline V gene encodes CDR1 SNHLY and CDR2 FYNNEI. The CDR3 covers 15 residues. The CDR3 spells CASTQQGASTYEQYF. Written as DNA, the CDR3 is TGTGCCAGCACTCAACAGGGGGCCTCCACCTACGAGCAGTACTTC.

This sequence joins TRBV5-4 and TRBJ1-2; the D is unclear. Germline CDR1 and CDR2: SGHNT and YYREEE (reference sequence). There are 14 residues in the CDR3. Trimming removed 4 bases from V and 2 bases from J, with 12 bases in between. The CDR3 loop is CASSDLSGNYGYTF. DNA for the CDR3: TGTGCCAGCAGCGACTTGTCGGGGAACTATGGCTACACCTTC.

The V gene is TRBV30, the J gene TRBJ1-1; D gene uncertain. With 3 bases removed from V and 1 base from J, the gap between germline ends came to 9 bases. The V gene's germline CDR1 is GTSNPN and CDR2 SVGIG (reference sequence). The CDR3 extends over 13 amino acids. CDR3 residues: CAWREDWNTEAFF. The CDR3 DNA reads TGTGCCTGGAGGGAAGACTGGAACACTGAAGCTTTCTTT. The full variable domain, in which reference TRBV30 and TRBJ1-1 provide the parts outside the CDR3, is SQTIHQWPATLVQPVGSPLSLECTVEGTSNPNLYWYRQAAGRGLQLLFYSVGIGQISSEVPQNLSASRPQDRQFILSSKKLLLSDSGFYLCAWREDWNTEAFFGQGTRLTVV.

For the CDR3, the DNA is TGTGCCAGCAGCCCCCCAGGTCATCTGAGGTTGGCCAAAAACATTCAGTACTTC. Amino acid sequence: CASSPPGHLRLAKNIQYF. The chain couples TRBV7-2 to TRBJ2-4, with D unresolved. V lost 5 bases and J 1 base, leaving 21 bases between the germline ends. This CDR3 spans 18 amino acids. Germline-derived CDR1 and CDR2 are SGHTA and FQGNSA.

V and J are TRBV6-1 and TRBJ2-7, with a weak D call TRBD2 (6 bases). The ends were cut back, 5 bases at V and 1 base at J, with 12 bases in the middle. Germline CDR1 reads MNHNS; CDR2 reads SASEGT. The CDR3 contains 14 residues. The CDR3 DNA sequence: TGTGCCAGCAGTAGGGAGGTGAGATCCTACGAGCAGTACTTC. Translation gives CASSREVRSYEQYF.

The chain couples TRBV28 to TRBJ2-7; 7 bases map to TRBD2. Germline loops: CDR1 MDHEN, CDR2 SYDVKM. Germline trimming cut 9 bases from V and 5 bases from J; bases unmatched to any gene: 13. The CDR3 covers 14 residues. Here the CDR3 DNA reads TGTGCCAGTAGAGCGGGGCAGGGAAGTAACGAGCAGTACTTC. Protein: CASRAGQGSNEQYF.

The rearrangement uses TRBV5-1 and TRBJ1-2; D remains unclear. The V end lost 3 bases, the J end lost 3 bases, and 9 bases lay between the germline ends. The CDR3 covers 13 residues. Germline V lookup: CDR1 SGHRS, CDR2 YFSETQ. DNA of the CDR3: TGCGCCAGCAGCTCAGACGGGTACTATGGCTACACCTTC. Its translation: CASSSDGYYGYTF.

V and J are TRBV30 and TRBJ1-2, with D possibly TRBD1 on 6 matching bases. CDR1 and CDR2 from the germline V gene are GTSNPN and SVGIG (reference sequence). CDR3 length: 15 amino acids. V was pared by 2 bases and J by 4 bases, with 17 bases between. CDR3 amino acids: CAWSLTGSVLYGYTF. CDR3 bases: TGTGCCTGGAGTTTGACAGGATCGGTCCTCTATGGCTACACCTTC.

This chain links TRBV28 with TRBJ1-2; TRBD1 matches at 7 bases. CDR3 size: 14 residues. V gave up 6 bases and J gave up 4 bases; unmatched junction bases: 8. CDR1 MDHEN and CDR2 SYDVKM come from the germline V gene. The CDR3 region is CASRAGQERYGYTF. The CDR3, as DNA: TGTGCCAGCAGGGCTGGACAGGAACGCTATGGCTACACCTTC.

V and J are TRBV2 and TRBJ1-4; a possible D gene is TRBD1 (6 bases). CDR1 is SNHLY, CDR2 FYNNEI, per germline. The CDR3 runs to 15 residues. V lost 10 bases and J lost 4, with 19 bases in between. The chain's CDR3 is CATAWDKGGNEKLFF. The CDR3, as DNA: TGTGCCACAGCTTGGGATAAAGGGGGTAATGAAAAACTGTTTTTT. Drawing the rest from reference TRBV2 and TRBJ1-4, the complete variable domain is EPEVTQTPSHQVTQMGQEVILRCVPISNHLYFYWYRQILGQKVEFLVSFYNNEISEKSEIFDDQFSVERPDGSNFTLKIRSTKLEDSAMYFCATAWDKGGNEKLFFGSGTQLSVL.

The chain couples TRBV27 to TRBJ2-2; D ambiguous. Germline values: CDR1 MNHEY, CDR2 SMNVEV (reference sequence). This CDR3 comprises 12 residues. The V end was cut by 7 bases, the J end by 15 bases, with 18 bases between. CDR3 in DNA: TGTGCCAGCAATGATTCCTCCCTGGCGTTGTTTTTT. Its translation: CASNDSSLALFF.

The chain links TRBV7-3 to TRBJ2-2; D is unclear. V dropped 5 bases and J dropped 6 bases, with 7 bases sitting between them. Germline CDR1 and CDR2: SGHTA and FQGTGA. This CDR3 is built from 12 residues. Here the CDR3 reads CASSPAPGELFF. CDR3 DNA: TGTGCCAGCAGCCCGGCCCCCGGGGAGCTGTTTTTT.

The rearrangement uses TRBV9 and TRBJ1-2; perhaps TRBD1 as D (6 bases). Between the trimmed V and J ends, which lost 3 bases and 5 bases, there was a span of 17 bases. CDR1 is SGDLS and CDR2 is YYNGEE in the germline V gene. The CDR3 spans 15 residues. The CDR3 here is CASSAGQIRTYGYTF. CDR3 DNA: TGTGCCAGCAGCGCAGGACAGATTAGGACATATGGCTACACCTTC.

This clone was counted only a few times. CDR3 in amino acids: CASSPNREQHYGYTF. CDR3 nucleotides: TGTGCCAGCAGTCCAAACAGGGAACAGCACTATGGCTACACCTTC. This chain uses TRBV11-2 with TRBJ1-2, with D tentatively TRBD1 (6 bases). The germline gives CDR1 SGHAT, CDR2 FQNNGV. The V and J ends lost 6 bases and 3 bases respectively, with 17 bases between them. The CDR3 is made up of 15 amino acids.

Only a few counts were recorded for this clone. The chain links TRBV5-6 to TRBJ1-6; D not certain. This CDR3 contains 16 residues. V gave up 1 base and J gave up 7 bases, with 15 bases separating them. Germline lookup yields CDR1 SGHDT and CDR2 YYEEEE. The CDR3 here is CASSLKGSAVNSPLHF. The DNA for the CDR3 is TGTGCCAGCAGCTTGAAAGGGTCTGCTGTCAATTCACCCCTCCACTTT.

The sample holds one count of this clone. This rearrangement joins TRBV5-6 to TRBJ2-7; D is undetermined. The CDR3 contains 12 residues. V was pared by 1 base and J by 5 bases, with 7 bases between. Germline V gene data show CDR1 as SGHDT and CDR2 as YYEEEE. DNA of the CDR3: TGTGCCAGCAGCTTGTATGGAGACGAGCAGTACTTC. Translation gives CASSLYGDEQYF.

The rearrangement uses TRBV28 and TRBJ1-1; perhaps TRBD1 as D (5 bases). Germline V gene sequence: CDR1 MDHEN, CDR2 SYDVKM. The CDR3 spans 15 residues. V was pared by 3 bases and J by 2 bases, with 13 bases between. The CDR3 protein is CASSFGQGINTEAFF. The DNA of the CDR3 is TGTGCCAGCAGTTTTGGGCAGGGCATAAACACTGAAGCTTTCTTT.

The chain is built from TRBV7-2 and TRBJ2-1; D is ambiguous. This CDR3 spans 11 amino acids. V dropped 5 bases and J dropped 5 bases, with 4 bases sitting between them. CDR1 and CDR2 (germline): SGHTA, FQGNSA. CDR3 in DNA: TGTGCCAGCAGCCTCCACAATGAGCAGTTCTTC. Amino acids: CASSLHNEQFF.

This chain joins TRBV7-9 and TRBJ2-5; no definite D call. The length of the CDR3 is 12 residues. Germline V gene lookup returns CDR1 SEHNR and CDR2 FQNEAQ (reference sequence). Trimming shortened V by 5 bases and J by 6 bases, and 10 bases separated the two germline ends. CDR3 sequence: CASSHSGQTQYF. The CDR3 nucleotides are TGTGCCAGCAGCCATTCTGGGCAGACCCAGTACTTC.

V gene TRBV19 combines with J gene TRBJ1-6; D gene uncertain. CDR1 and CDR2 (germline): LNHDA, SQIVND (reference sequence). The V end lost 4 bases, the J end lost 13 bases, and 17 bases lay between the germline ends. The CDR3 length is 14 residues. The DNA of the CDR3 is TGTGCCAGTAGTACCACCCAGCGGAGGGAGCCCCTCCACTTT. As protein: CASSTTQRREPLHF. Variable domain in full (rest from reference TRBV19 and TRBJ1-6): DGGITQSPKYLFRKEGQNVTLSCEQNLNHDAMYWYRQDPGQGLRLIYYSQIVNDFQKGDIAEGYSVSREKKESFPLTVTSAQKNPTAFYLCASSTTQRREPLHFGNGTRLTVT.

This clone has a single count. The rearrangement joins TRBV4-2 to TRBJ1-1; a weak D match, TRBD1 (6 bases). Trimming removed 4 bases at V and 0 bases at J, with 12 bases between. CDR1 LGHNA and CDR2 YNFKEQ come from the germline V gene. The CDR3 length is 15 residues. DNA of the CDR3: TGTGCCAGCAGCCTTCGGACAGACGTGAACACTGAAGCTTTCTTT. Translated: CASSLRTDVNTEAFF.

J is TRBJ1-4 and V is TRBV11-2; D perhaps matches TRBD1 (5 bases). This CDR3 is 15 amino acids long. V was trimmed by 4 bases and J by 7 bases, leaving 16 bases between them. Looked up from germline, CDR1 is SGHAT and CDR2 is FQNNGV. The CDR3, as DNA: TGTGCCAGCAGCTCCCGGAGGGAACAGGTTGAAAAACTGTTTTTT. It codes for CASSSRREQVEKLFF.

The chain links TRBV28 to TRBJ1-1, with D unclear. Trimming stripped 3 bases from V and 2 bases from J, with 4 bases between. The V gene's germline CDR1 is MDHEN and CDR2 SYDVKM. This CDR3 comprises 12 residues. CDR3 amino acids: CASSLANTEAFF. DNA of the CDR3: TGTGCCAGCAGTTTGGCTAACACTGAAGCTTTCTTT. Full variable domain (rest looked up from reference TRBV28 and TRBJ1-1): DVKVTQSSRYLVKRTGEKVFLECVQDMDHENMFWYRQDPGLGLRLIYFSYDVKMKEKGDIPEGYSVSREKKERFSLILESASTNQTSMYLCASSLANTEAFFGQGTRLTVV.

This chain links TRBV10-1 with TRBJ2-3, with D unclear. Germline V lookup: CDR1 WNHNN, CDR2 SYGVQD (reference sequence). The CDR3 runs 13 residues. V gave up 0 bases and J gave up 3 bases, with 4 bases separating them. Written as DNA, the CDR3 is TGCGCCAGCAGTGAGTCTAGTACAGATACGCAGTATTTT. Encoded protein: CASSESSTDTQYF.